This entry features one T cell receptor beta chain sequence. Its antigen is unidentified. Time point specified: blood at routine non-recurrence follow-up after resection. No cells were sorted before sequencing. The whole RNA sequenced was extracted from tumor, nontumor lung or frozen PBMC. TCRdb ran MiXCR on the 5' RACE reads and lists one entry per CDR3 protein. The table shows around 110,000 distinct CDR3 sequences, with 10% to 15% occurring only once. This specimen comes from a study of spatial heterogeneity in lung cancer. Across the whole study: Samples were obtained from approximately 72 donors, all untreated early-stage non-small cell lung cancer patients. Study findings and constraints: Blood contained ubiquitous expanded tumor TCRs more at resection than at follow-up.

Germline CDR1 and CDR2: SGDLS and YYNGEE. V dropped 0 bases and J dropped 5 bases, with 8 bases sitting between them. This CDR3 is 13 amino acids long. This chain joins TRBV9 and TRBJ1-1; D is possibly TRBD1 (5 bases). The clonotype was recovered from a male donor with early-stage non-small cell lung cancer. The starting material was PBMCs, obtained at follow-up. The CDR3 DNA is TGTGCCAGCAGCGTAGACGGGGGTACTGAAGCTTTCTTT. Its translation is CASSVDGGTEAFF.